One sample yielded the 14 T cell receptor beta chains listed below, sequenced in a study of blood T cell repertoires in COVID-19. The method was immunoSEQ multiplex PCR; TCRdb's version includes in-frame clones alone and lacks a portion of them. The repertoire holds about 480,000 clones, 75% to 90% seen once, with 0.75% to 0.9% in the top ten. The sample was peripheral blood. Every receptor here comes from a man aged 18 to 30 with COVID-19, enrolled during active disease.

The chain employs TRBV5-1 and TRBJ2-2; 8 bases are a match to TRBD2. CDR3 length: 15 residues. CDR1 and CDR2 from the germline V gene are SGHRS and YFSETQ. Unmatched junction bases numbered 4, after V lost 1 base and J lost 5 bases. The CDR3 loop is CASSLLPSGTGELFF. The DNA of the CDR3 is TGCGCCAGCAGCTTGTTGCCTAGCGGGACCGGGGAGCTGTTTTTT.

This chain links TRBV18 with TRBJ2-3, with 10 bases identical to TRBD2. The V and J ends lost 6 bases and 6 bases, in that order; junction bases with no gene match: 12. This CDR3 region has 16 residues. Germline V gives CDR1 KGHSH, CDR2 LQKENI. The CDR3 region has the DNA TGTGCCAGCTCCCGCGAAGGGAGCGGGGGGGCTGATACGCAGTATTTT. Encoded protein: CASSREGSGGADTQYF. Full variable domain (rest looked up from reference TRBV18 and TRBJ2-3): NAGVMQNPRHLVRRRGQEARLRCSPMKGHSHVYWYRQLPEEGLKFMVYLQKENIIDESGMPKERFSAEFPKEGPSILRIQQVVRGDSAAYFCASSREGSGGADTQYFGPGTRLTVL.

This chain uses TRBV5-5 with TRBJ2-1; tentatively, D is TRBD1 (5 bases). Germline V gene lookup returns CDR1 SGHKS and CDR2 YYEKEE (reference sequence). The V end was cut by 1 base, the J end by 6 bases, with 17 bases between. The CDR3 is made up of 16 amino acids. DNA for the CDR3: TGTGCCAGCAGCTTGAACCTTGGTGGAAGGGGCAATGAGCAGTTCTTC. Residues: CASSLNLGGRGNEQFF.

The J gene is TRBJ2-1, the V gene TRBV15; 10 nucleotides line up with TRBD2. The CDR3 is made up of 17 amino acids. Per the germline V gene, CDR1 is LNHNV and CDR2 is YYDKDF (reference sequence). V gave up 3 bases and J gave up 5 bases; unmatched junction bases: 10. The CDR3 bases are TGTGCCACCAGCAGGACCTTGGGGCTAGCGGGGGACAATGAGCAGTTCTTC. Translation: CATSRTLGLAGDNEQFF.

The V and J genes are TRBV4-1 and TRBJ2-7; D is unclear. Germline loops: CDR1 MGHRA, CDR2 YSYEKL. The CDR3 loop spans 13 amino acids. V was shortened by 4 bases and J by 5 bases, with 12 bases between the two germline ends. CDR3 in DNA: TGCGCCAGCAGCCTACTTTTGGCGGACGAGCAGTACTTC. Encoded protein: CASSLLLADEQYF.

This sequence joins TRBV6-1 and TRBJ2-2; 7 bases match TRBD2. This CDR3 is built from 14 residues. Germline CDR1 and CDR2: MNHNS and SASEGT. The trim removed 5 bases at V and 7 bases at J, leaving 7 bases unmatched. CDR3 loop: CASSSTGGGGELFF. Here the CDR3 DNA reads TGTGCCAGCAGTTCAACGGGGGGAGGCGGGGAGCTGTTTTTT.

The chain links TRBV12-3 or TRBV12-4 to TRBJ2-1, with a tentative D call TRBD2 (6 bases). The CDR3 is made up of 11 amino acids. V was clipped by 8 bases and J by 8 bases, with 10 bases between them. The CDR3 region is CASRREYEQFF. Written as DNA, the CDR3 is TGTGCCAGCCGTCGGGAGTATGAGCAGTTCTTC.

V and J are TRBV27 and TRBJ2-3; perhaps TRBD2 as D (8 bases). CDR3 length equals 14 residues. Between the trimmed V and J ends, which lost 10 bases and 3 bases, there was a span of 17 bases. Germline assignment: CDR1 MNHEY and CDR2 SMNVEV (reference sequence). This CDR3 is CATGGAGATDTQYF. The CDR3 region has the DNA TGTGCCACAGGGGGAGCGGGGGCAACAGATACGCAGTATTTT.

This chain connects TRBV27 to TRBJ2-7; TRBD2 matches 7 bases. V was pared by 6 bases and J by 3 bases, with 14 bases of the junction left unmatched. CDR1 is MNHEY and CDR2 is SMNVEV in the germline V gene (reference sequence). There are 16 residues in the CDR3. CDR3 DNA: TGTGCCAGCAGGACGAGCATGGGGAGGGATCTCTACGAGCAGTACTTC. This sequence encodes CASRTSMGRDLYEQYF.

This chain links TRBV5-5 with TRBJ2-1, with D possibly being TRBD2 (6 bases). The V and J ends lost 2 bases and 15 bases respectively, with 18 bases between them. The CDR3 totals 13 residues. Looked up from germline, CDR1 is SGHKS and CDR2 is YYEKEE (reference sequence). As DNA, the CDR3 is TGTGCCAGCAGCTTTGGGGTCGGGGGTCTAAGGTTCTTC. The encoded protein is CASSFGVGGLRFF.

This rearrangement joins TRBV11-2 to TRBJ2-1; tentative D call: TRBD2 (6 bases). Trimming left V 5 bases short and J 4 bases short, with 24 bases between. The CDR3 totals 18 residues. CDR1 is SGHAT and CDR2 is FQNNGV in the germline V gene. Here the CDR3 reads CASSLSPGGVYKYNEQFF. The DNA of the CDR3 is TGTGCCAGCAGCCTTTCCCCCGGCGGGGTTTACAAGTACAATGAGCAGTTCTTC. Supplemented by reference TRBV11-2 and TRBJ2-1, the full variable domain reads EAGVAQSPRYKIIEKRQSVAFWCNPISGHATLYWYQQILGQGPKLLIQFQNNGVVDDSQLPKDRFSAERLKGVDSTLKIQPAKLEDSAVYLCASSLSPGGVYKYNEQFFGPGTRLTVL.

V is TRBV6-5 and J is TRBJ1-6; maybe TRBD1 (5 bases). The CDR3 has 13 residues. CDR1 is MNHEY, CDR2 SVGAGI, per germline. The V and J ends lost 8 bases and 7 bases respectively, with 12 bases between them. The CDR3 here is CASSDTRNSPLHF. CDR3 nucleotides: TGTGCCAGCTCGGACACCAGAAATTCACCCCTCCACTTT.

Written as DNA, the CDR3 is TGTGCCAGCAGCTTCGGGACTAGCGGGATCTCCTACAATGAGCAGTTCTTC. Translation: CASSFGTSGISYNEQFF. V gene TRBV7-8 combines with J gene TRBJ2-1; 13 bases fit TRBD2. The CDR3 runs to 17 residues. With 3 bases clipped from V and 0 bases from J, the junction kept 2 bases outside the gene matches. Germline V gene lookup returns CDR1 SGHVS and CDR2 FQNEAQ.

The CDR3 protein is CASKRGQGDSPLHF. The DNA of the CDR3 is TGTGCCAGCAAACGGGGACAGGGCGATTCACCCCTCCACTTT. V gene TRBV6-5 combines with J gene TRBJ1-6, with 9 bases matching TRBD1. The V gene's germline CDR1 is MNHEY and CDR2 SVGAGI. The V and J ends lost 7 bases and 8 bases, in that order; junction bases with no gene match: 6. This CDR3 region has 14 residues.